These 29 T cell receptor beta chains share one sample of origin, sequenced in a study of CD8+CD57+ T cells in acquired aplastic anemia. Those patients picked for sequencing had displayed CD8+CD57+ cell expansion on flow cytometry. TCR beta VDJ and CDR3 were profiled, and genomic DNA was the template. TCRdb processed the reads anew with MiXCR; each CDR3 protein has one entry. Of about 220,000 distinct CDR3 sequences detected, around half appear once; the ten largest clones hold 7% to 10%. The sequencing input was sorted CD4+, CD8+, or CD8+CD57+ T cells (not recorded which) from PBMCs. These receptors were obtained from a human donor with aplastic anemia.

The J gene is TRBJ1-2, the V gene TRBV13; 9 bases are shared with TRBD1. This CDR3 is built from 18 residues. Germline V gene data show CDR1 as PRHDT and CDR2 as FYEKMQ (reference sequence). With 1 base clipped from V and 4 bases from J, the junction kept 13 bases outside the gene matches. This CDR3 reads CASSLATRRTGEFYGYTF. CDR3 sequence (DNA): TGTGCCAGCAGCTTAGCGACGCGGAGGACAGGGGAGTTCTATGGCTACACCTTC. Using reference TRBV13 and TRBJ1-2 for the parts outside the CDR3, the full variable domain is AAGVIQSPRHLIKEKRETATLKCYPIPRHDTVYWYQQGPGQDPQFLISFYEKMQSDKGSIPDRFSAQQFSDYHSELNMSSLELGDSALYFCASSLATRRTGEFYGYTFGSGTRLTVV.

This clonotype was seen many times. The chain combines TRBV20-1 with TRBJ2-7; D assignment may be TRBD1 or TRBD2 (5 bases each). The CDR3 runs 13 residues. CDR1 and CDR2 (germline): DFQATT, SNEGSKA (reference sequence). Trimming pared 5 bases from V and 3 bases from J, leaving 14 bases between. This CDR3 is CSAWDLGNYEQYF. CDR3 nucleotides: TGCAGTGCTTGGGACCTGGGAAACTACGAGCAGTACTTC.

This clonotype was detected ten times or more. CDR3: CASSLQENYGYTF. DNA for the CDR3: TGCGCCAGCAGCCTACAGGAGAACTATGGCTACACCTTC. This sequence joins TRBV5-1 and TRBJ1-2; D may be TRBD1 (5 bases). This CDR3 is built from 13 residues. Trimming removed 4 bases at V and 2 bases at J, with 9 bases between. The germline gives CDR1 SGHRS, CDR2 YFSETQ.

This clonotype has ten or more counts. This chain joins TRBV6-5 and TRBJ1-1; D gene ambiguous. V was trimmed by 6 bases and J by 1 base, leaving 15 bases between them. In germline, CDR1 is MNHEY, CDR2 SVGAGI. The CDR3 sequence is 15 residues long. CDR3 amino acids: CASRITEGRNTEAFF. The CDR3 DNA follows: TGTGCCAGCAGGATAACGGAAGGTCGGAACACTGAAGCTTTCTTT.

In its sample, this clonotype was seen a few times. The CDR3 does not close with the conserved phenylalanine or tryptophan, likely indicating a read error. The chain carries TRBV28 and TRBJ2-1; 13 bases are a match to TRBD2. In germline, CDR1 is MDHEN, CDR2 SYDVKM. This CDR3 has 17 residues. With 4 bases clipped from V and 6 bases from J, the junction kept 9 bases outside the gene matches. The CDR3 protein is CASSYRTSGRLTNEQFS. The CDR3 DNA reads as TGTGCCAGCAGTTATAGGACTAGCGGGAGACTAACCAATGAGCAGTTCTCC.

The rearrangement links TRBV19 to TRBJ2-2; 10 nucleotides line up with TRBD2. The germline V gene encodes CDR1 LNHDA and CDR2 SQIVND (reference sequence). V shed 8 bases, J shed 7 bases, and the junction held 10 bases outside the gene matches. The CDR3 covers 15 residues. CDR3 sequence: CASQGLAGVGGELFF. The CDR3 region has the DNA TGTGCCAGTCAAGGCCTAGCGGGAGTTGGCGGGGAGCTGTTTTTT.

This clonotype was seen a single time. V gene TRBV2 combines with J gene TRBJ2-7; D is unresolved. The germline V gene encodes CDR1 SNHLY and CDR2 FYNNEI. This CDR3 contains 15 residues. Trimming cost V 1 base and J 4 bases, with 14 bases left between them. CDR3 protein: CASSEEKVVRYEQYF. In DNA form, the CDR3 reads TGTGCCAGCAGTGAAGAGAAGGTTGTGAGATACGAGCAGTACTTC.

This clonotype was observed at least ten times. V gene TRBV11-2 combines with J gene TRBJ2-7, with D unclear. The V end lost 2 bases, the J end lost 3 bases, and 5 bases lay between the germline ends. The CDR3 consists of 12 residues. Germline loops: CDR1 SGHAT, CDR2 FQNNGV. CDR3 loop: CASSLLGYEQYF. The CDR3 region has the DNA TGTGCCAGCAGCTTACTGGGCTACGAGCAGTACTTC.

This clonotype was seen repeatedly, ten times or more. The rearrangement joins TRBV10-3 to TRBJ2-1; D is unresolved. With 11 bases removed from V and 7 bases from J, the gap between germline ends came to 21 bases. The CDR3 runs to 14 residues. Germline V CDR1 and CDR2: ENHRY, SYGVKD. CDR3 protein: CAAGQRFTLNEQFF. CDR3 bases: TGTGCCGCCGGGCAGAGATTTACGTTAAATGAGCAGTTCTTC.

This clonotype was counted at least ten times. The chain employs TRBV6-5 and TRBJ2-7; D unresolved. CDR1 is MNHEY and CDR2 is SVGAGI in the germline V gene. CDR3 length: 13 amino acids. Trimming left V 4 bases short and J 2 bases short, with 9 bases between. CDR3 amino acids: CASSLGQPYEQYF. CDR3 DNA: TGTGCCAGCAGTTTGGGCCAGCCCTACGAGCAGTACTTC.

Comment on this clonotype: Possible read error: a much larger clone is one base away. This chain connects TRBV10-2 to TRBJ2-7; 8 bases are shared with TRBD2. The CDR3 length is 17 residues. Trimming at V came to 8 bases and at J to 6 bases, leaving 21 bases not matched to a gene. In germline, CDR1 is WSHSY, CDR2 SAAADI. The CDR3 DNA is TGCGCCAGCGAAGAAACTAGCGGAACAGAGGACCCCGGCGAGCAGTACTTC. Residues: CASEETSGTEDPGEQYF.

There are a few counts of this clonotype. One junction end does not reproduce the germline sequence, and a read error may be involved. The V and J genes are TRBV5-1 and TRBJ2-6; TRBD1 matches 9 bases. Germline loops: CDR1 SGHRS, CDR2 YFSETQ. The CDR3 covers 17 residues. CDR3 region: CASSPYRGLGGANVLTF. CDR3 sequence (DNA): TGTGCCAGCAGCCCCTACAGGGGGCTAGGTGGGGCCAACGTCCTGACTTTC.

The genes are TRBV15 and TRBJ2-5; D not certain. TRBJ2-7 matches the DNA end more closely, so the J call is doubtful. CDR3 length: 14 residues. Germline V CDR1 and CDR2: LNHNV, YYDKDF (reference sequence). The CDR3 reads CATSRDRATYEQYF. The CDR3 DNA reads TGTGCCACCAGCAGAGATCGCGCCACCTACGAGCAGTACTTC.

This clonotype was seen at least ten times. The rearrangement joins TRBV2 to TRBJ2-7; D remains ambiguous. The V and J ends lost 6 bases and 5 bases respectively, with 8 bases between them. The CDR3 has 11 residues. The germline V gene encodes CDR1 SNHLY and CDR2 FYNNEI. In nucleotides, the CDR3 is TGTGCCAGCAGCCTGGATCACGAGCAGTACTTC. Encoded protein: CASSLDHEQYF. Filled out from reference TRBV2 and TRBJ2-7, the complete variable domain reads EPEVTQTPSHQVTQMGQEVILRCVPISNHLYFYWYRQILGQKVEFLVSFYNNEISEKSEIFDDQFSVERPDGSNFTLKIRSTKLEDSAMYFCASSLDHEQYFGPGTRLTVT.

CDR3 coding DNA: TGTGCCAGCAGCCCCCGCGGGACAGTTAGTACAGATACGCAGTATTTT. Translating gives CASSPRGTVSTDTQYF. The chain joins TRBV7-2 to TRBJ2-3, with a possible D match to TRBD1 (7 bases). The V gene lost 5 bases and the J gene lost 3 bases, with 18 bases spanning the gap. The CDR3 loop spans 16 amino acids. Looked up from germline, CDR1 is SGHTA and CDR2 is FQGNSA.

This clonotype showed up just a few times. A much bigger clone sits one base away, suggesting this may be a read error. The chain uses TRBV20-1 and TRBJ1-5; a weak D match, TRBD1 (5 bases). V lost 1 base and J 7 bases, leaving 14 bases between the germline ends. Germline values: CDR1 DFQATT, CDR2 SNEGSKA (reference sequence). This CDR3 has 14 amino acids. CDR3 in DNA: TGCAGTGCTAGAGGAGGCGGGGACGGCCAGCCCCAGCATTTT. Protein: CSARGGGDGQPQHF.

This clonotype was detected only a few times. The V and J genes are TRBV4-3 and TRBJ1-4, with no clear D. The germline V and J ends were trimmed by 0 bases and 6 bases, with 5 bases remaining between them. The CDR3 totals 13 residues. Germline V gene data show CDR1 as LGHNA and CDR2 as YSLEER. The CDR3 reads CASSQDFYEKLFF. The CDR3 DNA reads as TGCGCCAGCAGCCAAGATTTTTATGAAAAACTGTTTTTT.

This clonotype was counted ten times or more. The chain links TRBV7-2 to TRBJ1-1, with 7 bases identical to TRBD1. J was trimmed by 8 bases and V by 5 bases; bases with no gene match: 8. Germline lookup yields CDR1 SGHTA and CDR2 FQGNSA. This CDR3 is 13 amino acids long. This chain's CDR3 is CASSINRGKEAFF. Here the CDR3 DNA reads TGTGCCAGCAGCATAAACAGGGGAAAGGAAGCTTTCTTT.

The CDR3: CASSFRTGNTNTEAFF. Here the CDR3 DNA reads TGTGCCAGCAGCTTTCGGACAGGGAACACGAACACTGAAGCTTTCTTT. The rearrangement links TRBV7-2 to TRBJ1-1; 8 bases are shared with TRBD1. V lost 3 bases and J lost 1; bases outside the gene matches: 7. In germline, CDR1 is SGHTA, CDR2 FQGNSA. The CDR3 covers 16 residues.

This clonotype is a singleton in its sample. J is TRBJ2-7 and V is TRBV19; D remains ambiguous. V lost 10 bases and J lost 1, with 8 bases in between. The CDR3 extends over 11 amino acids. Germline V gene sequence: CDR1 LNHDA, CDR2 SQIVND (reference sequence). CDR3 DNA: TGTGCCACCTTGGGGTCCTACGAGCAGTACTTC. It is translated as CATLGSYEQYF. The complete variable domain, with remaining parts taken from reference TRBV19 and TRBJ2-7, reads DGGITQSPKYLFRKEGQNVTLSCEQNLNHDAMYWYRQDPGQGLRLIYYSQIVNDFQKGDIAEGYSVSREKKESFPLTVTSAQKNPTAFYLCATLGSYEQYFGPGTRLTVT.

This clonotype has just a few counts. The gene calls are TRBV30 and TRBJ1-2, with D unresolved. The V end lost 2 bases, the J end lost 2 bases, and 12 bases lay between the germline ends. The CDR3 sequence is 14 residues long. CDR1 and CDR2 (germline): GTSNPN, SVGIG (reference sequence). CDR3 coding DNA: TGTGCCTGGAGTCTGGGCTTACCCAACTATGGCTACACCTTC. Translating it yields CAWSLGLPNYGYTF.

This clonotype was observed once. This chain uses TRBV4-3 with TRBJ2-1; 8 bases are shared with TRBD2. The CDR3 is 16 residues long. Germline V gene data show CDR1 as LGHNA and CDR2 as YSLEER. J was trimmed by 3 bases and V by 2 bases; bases with no gene match: 6. This CDR3 is CASSQSGGPYYNEQFF. Written as DNA, the CDR3 is TGCGCCAGCAGCCAAAGCGGGGGTCCTTACTACAATGAGCAGTTCTTC.

The chain combines TRBV7-2 with TRBJ2-5; D may be TRBD1 (7 bases). In germline, CDR1 is SGHTA, CDR2 FQGNSA. V dropped 0 bases and J dropped 1 base, with 9 bases sitting between them. The CDR3 loop spans 15 amino acids. The CDR3 loop reads CASSLARGAQETQYF. CDR3 DNA: TGTGCCAGCAGCTTAGCCAGGGGGGCCCAAGAGACCCAGTACTTC.

This clonotype has at least ten counts. The chain links TRBV2 to TRBJ1-2; D is uncertain. Per germline, CDR1 SNHLY and CDR2 FYNNEI. The V gene lost 6 bases and the J gene lost 4 bases, with 15 bases spanning the gap. The CDR3 is 14 residues long. The CDR3 loop is CASSVPRHLYGYTF. CDR3 DNA: TGTGCCAGCAGCGTCCCCCGCCATCTCTATGGCTACACCTTC.

This clonotype was observed many times. This chain connects TRBV9 to TRBJ1-1, with D hard to call. V dropped 5 bases and J dropped 0 bases, with 8 bases sitting between them. The CDR3 consists of 13 residues. Germline CDR1 and CDR2: SGDLS and YYNGEE. CDR3 sequence: CASRRAVNTEAFF. The CDR3 region has the DNA TGTGCCAGCAGGCGCGCGGTGAACACTGAAGCTTTCTTT.

This CDR3 is CATSREQFLGWEDDEAFF. The CDR3 DNA sequence: TGTGCCACCAGCAGAGAACAATTTTTAGGTTGGGAGGATGATGAAGCTTTCTTT. The chain combines TRBV15 with TRBJ1-1, with D hard to call. Germline-derived CDR1 and CDR2 are LNHNV and YYDKDF (reference sequence). The V end lost 0 bases, the J end lost 7 bases, and 24 bases lay between the germline ends. The CDR3 is 18 amino acids.

There are many counts of this clonotype. The genes are TRBV14 and TRBJ2-7; TRBD1 might be the D (6 bases). Trimming took off 1 base at V and 3 bases at J, with 16 bases between the two ends. This CDR3 has 16 amino acids. In germline, CDR1 is SGHDN, CDR2 FVKESK. CDR3 protein: CASSQVPDSGYYEQYF. CDR3 coding DNA: TGTGCCAGCAGCCAAGTCCCGGACAGCGGTTACTACGAGCAGTACTTC. Supplemented by reference TRBV14 and TRBJ2-7, the full variable domain reads EAGVTQFPSHSVIEKGQTVTLRCDPISGHDNLYWYRRVMGKEIKFLLHFVKESKQDESGMPNNRFLAERTGGTYSTLKVQPAELEDSGVYFCASSQVPDSGYYEQYFGPGTRLTVT.

This clonotype was recorded many times. The J gene is TRBJ2-1, the V gene TRBV7-6; 9 bases are a match to TRBD2. V was pared by 4 bases and J by 9 bases, with 16 bases of the junction left unmatched. CDR3 length equals 17 residues. Germline V lookup: CDR1 SGHVS, CDR2 FNYEAQ. CDR3: CASSSARERGAAGEQFF. CDR3 nucleotide sequence: TGTGCCAGCAGCTCGGCGCGGGAGCGGGGGGCCGCGGGTGAGCAGTTCTTC.

V and J are TRBV25-1 and TRBJ1-1; maybe TRBD1 (6 bases). The CDR3 runs 16 residues. Germline V gene sequence: CDR1 MGHDK, CDR2 SYGVNS. V was pared by 4 bases and J by 1 base, with 16 bases between. In nucleotides, the CDR3 is TGTGCCAGCAGTGTAAGCCGGGACAAATGGAACACTGAAGCTTTCTTT. This codes for CASSVSRDKWNTEAFF. Using reference TRBV25-1 and TRBJ1-1 for the parts outside the CDR3, the full variable domain is EADIYQTPRYLVIGTGKKITLECSQTMGHDKMYWYQQDPGMELHLIHYSYGVNSTEKGDLSSESTVSRIRTEHFPLTLESARPSHTSQYLCASSVSRDKWNTEAFFGQGTRLTVV.